This T cell receptor (beta chain) came from a study of radiation and T cells in renal cell carcinoma. In the study overall: Nephrectomy followed 15 Gy stereotactic body radiation by 4 weeks.

Time point: blood 2 weeks post-SBRT. Treatment in this sample: 15 Gy SBRT to primary tumor, nephrectomy 4 weeks later. Serial blood draws occurred at baseline and 2 and 4 weeks post-SBRT. On this clone: The antigen is not known.

The CDR3 covers 14 residues. The V end lost 3 bases, the J end lost 4 bases, and 10 bases lay between the germline ends. Germline loops: CDR1 MNHEY, CDR2 SMNVEV (reference sequence). Sequencing used immunoSEQ multiplex PCR; TCRdb keeps in-frame clones, though not all of them. The sample lists about 130,000 clones; more than 75% were seen once. General study results and limits: Without pretreatment biopsies, baseline tumor clonotype presence was undetermined. From baseline, blood top tumor clonotypes peaked at 2 weeks post-radiation.

The TCR was taken from a woman in her 70s with renal cell carcinoma. The rearrangement uses TRBV27 and TRBJ2-1, with D tentatively TRBD1 (5 bases). The sequenced sample was blood, obtained from a patient whose treatment included radiotherapy and nephrectomy. As DNA, the CDR3 is TGTGCCAGCAGTTTCCAGGGTCGTTACAATGAGCAGTTCTTC. This gives the protein CASSFQGRYNEQFF.